Detailed here is one T cell receptor (delta chain). This entry comes from a study of gamma-delta chains in newborns, infants, children. The CDR3 totals 20 residues. V trimming: 0 bases; J trimming: 0 bases; junction bases outside the gene matches: 9. The V gene's germline CDR1 is GEAIGNYY and CDR2 EKD. TCRdb reapplied CATT to the reads. Of 15,000 or so delta-chain clones in the sample, 7.3% were seen once. Sample: blood. The sequence was collected from a child who was a newborn, infant or young child, either healthy, febrile or measles-vaccinated (not recorded which). V and J are TRDV2 and TRDJ3; 8 nucleotides agree with TRDD3. CDR3 residues: CACDTVRWGRSSWDTRQMFF. CDR3 nucleotides: TGTGCCTGTGACACCGTACGCTGGGGGAGAAGCTCCTGGGACACCCGACAGATGTTTTTC.